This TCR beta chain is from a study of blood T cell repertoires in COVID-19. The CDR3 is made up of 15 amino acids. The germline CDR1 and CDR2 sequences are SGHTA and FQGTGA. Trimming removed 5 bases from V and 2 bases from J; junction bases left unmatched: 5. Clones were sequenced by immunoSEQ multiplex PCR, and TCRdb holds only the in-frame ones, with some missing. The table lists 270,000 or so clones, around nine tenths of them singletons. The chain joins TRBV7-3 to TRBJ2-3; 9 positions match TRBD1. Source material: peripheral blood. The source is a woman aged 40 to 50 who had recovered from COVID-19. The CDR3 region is CASSPTGGNTDTQYF. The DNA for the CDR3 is TGTGCCAGCAGCCCGACAGGGGGGAACACAGATACGCAGTATTTT. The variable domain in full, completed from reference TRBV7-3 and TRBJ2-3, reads GAGVSQTPSNKVTEKGKYVELRCDPISGHTALYWYRQSLGQGPEFLIYFQGTGAADDSGLPNDRFFAVRPEGSVSTLKIQRTERGDSAVYLCASSPTGGNTDTQYFGPGTRLTVL.